The rows below give T cell receptor beta chains drawn from one sample of a study of T cell responses to AZD1222 COVID-19 vaccine. Method: immunoSEQ multiplex PCR; TCRdb's copy keeps in-frame clones and lacks some. Of 130,000 to 150,000 clones listed, 75% to 95% are singletons. The sample was peripheral blood, taken on day 0 of AZD1222 vaccination. All receptors come from an adult in good health. CDR3s leave out the opening cysteine and the closing phenylalanine or tryptophan.

TRBV21-1,TRBJ1-6,ASSPYRTESNSPLH
TRBV3-1/TRBV3-2,TRBJ1-3,ASSQGLGGNTIY
TRBV27,TRBJ2-1,ASMPPGSSYNEQF
TRBV7-2,TRBJ2-5,ASSLGSRYQETQY
TRBV29-1,TRBJ1-2,SVALMGGAGYT
TRBV21-1,TRBJ1-2,ASSPRPRAPPNYGYT
TRBV7-9,TRBJ2-1,ASSVGLNSEQF
TRBV30,TRBJ1-1,AWSRGTNTEAF
TRBV6-6,TRBJ1-2,ASRIDRENGYT
TRBV5-1,TRBJ1-4,ASSPGQGLEKLF
TRBV30,TRBJ1-1,AWNGYTEAF
TRBV24-1,TRBJ1-5,ATSNGQVQH
TRBV30,TRBJ1-2,AWSLRDGQGYT
TRBV5-8,TRBJ2-5,ASSSLSSGAGTQY
TRBV15,TRBJ1-5,ATSRDTWYRNQPQH
TRBV11-2,TRBJ2-3,ASTPGRWRGSTDTQY
TRBV10-3,TRBJ2-1,AISEEEQSPFGEQF
TRBV14,TRBJ1-3,ASSQDTAQILSGNTIY
TRBV6-6,TRBJ2-3,ASSYPLDTDTQY
TRBV4-1,TRBJ1-2,ASSHPGQGASSLGENYGYT
TRBV5-4,TRBJ1-1,ASSTGQGATEAF
TRBV6-2/TRBV6-3,TRBJ1-2,ASSFSGGAYGYT
TRBV25-1,TRBJ1-4,ASSEGRRALATNEKLF
TRBV6-1,TRBJ1-1,ASSEERLPLGTEAF
TRBV6-5,TRBJ2-2,ASREINTGALF